The present entry profiles one T cell receptor beta chain with its context. Its antigen is not known. The entry originates in a study of T cells after posttransplantation cyclophosphamide. Study-level results: Later post-transplant blood repertoires were often dominated by donor CD8+ memory clones. Blood and skin or GI T cell repertoires showed limited TRB overlap. After PTCy, TRB diversity resembled that of CNI/methotrexate controls.

Clones were sequenced by immunoSEQ multiplex PCR, and TCRdb holds only the in-frame ones, with some missing. The profile covers about 52,000 clones, with 90% to 95% appearing a single time and around 3% taken by the ten largest. Trimming cost V 5 bases and J 2 bases; bases outside gene matches: 13. The germline gives CDR1 SGHTA, CDR2 FQGNSA. The CDR3 is 17 residues long. The V gene is TRBV7-2, the J gene TRBJ2-5; 8 nucleotides line up with TRBD2. Material: PBMCs. The receptor was isolated from a woman aged 30 to 39 in good health and a related stem cell transplant donor. The CDR3 DNA follows: TGTGCCAGCAGCCAAAAAGGGCTGCGGGGGGCGCAAGAGACCCAGTACTTC. Protein sequence: CASSQKGLRGAQETQYF.